The next 15 T cell receptor beta chains were all read from a single sample in a study of shared clonotypes between healthy human individuals. Only in-frame clones appear in the TCRdb table, and some are missing; sequencing was by immunoSEQ multiplex PCR. In the table there are some 1,900,000 clones, roughly 94% of which are singletons. CD45RO-negative, CCR7-selected cells formed the naive CD8 fraction, which excluded terminally differentiated effector memory CD45RA+ cells. The specimen was naive CD8+ T cells sorted from blood. These receptors all come from a man aged 18 to 29 in good health.

The genes are TRBV14 and TRBJ1-1; 7 bases match TRBD1. With V trimmed by 6 bases and J by 6 bases, 10 bases remained unmatched. The CDR3 is made up of 14 amino acids. Germline assignment: CDR1 SGHDN and CDR2 FVKESK. The CDR3 DNA reads as TGTGCCAGCAGTGAAACAGGGGCATACTCTGAAGCTTTCTTT. This encodes CASSETGAYSEAFF.

This chain uses TRBV9 with TRBJ2-1, with D perhaps matching TRBD2 (5 bases). Germline V lookup: CDR1 SGDLS, CDR2 YYNGEE. V lost 0 bases, J lost 6 bases, and 13 bases lay in between. The CDR3 sequence is 15 residues long. Written as DNA, the CDR3 is TGTGCCAGCAGCGTAGGAGGGTCGGGCACCAATGAGCAGTTCTTC. It specifies CASSVGGSGTNEQFF.

Comment on this clone: The identical CDR3 is also encoded by other nucleotide sequences in the sample. The chain couples TRBV4-1 to TRBJ1-2; D might be TRBD1 (5 bases). Germline CDR1 reads MGHRA; CDR2 reads YSYEKL. The CDR3 is 14 amino acids. Between the trimmed V and J ends, which lost 1 base and 2 bases, there was a span of 8 bases. The CDR3: CASSQVGGNYGYTF. The CDR3, as DNA: TGCGCCAGCAGCCAAGTGGGGGGGAACTATGGCTACACCTTC.

The chain is built from TRBV11-1 and TRBJ2-2; either TRBD1 or TRBD2 may supply D (6 bases each). The V gene lost 2 bases and the J gene lost 4 bases, with 14 bases spanning the gap. The length of the CDR3 is 16 residues. The germline V gene encodes CDR1 SGHAT and CDR2 FQDESV (reference sequence). CDR3 in amino acids: CASSLWGAVSTGELFF. The CDR3 bases are TGTGCCAGCAGCTTATGGGGGGCGGTGTCCACCGGGGAGCTGTTTTTT. The entire variable domain, with the rest obtained from reference TRBV11-1 and TRBJ2-2, is as follows: EAEVAQSPRYKITEKSQAVAFWCDPISGHATLYWYRQILGQGPELLVQFQDESVVDDSQLPKDRFSAERLKGVDSTLKIQPAELGDSAMYLCASSLWGAVSTGELFFGEGSRLTVL.

This chain joins TRBV9 and TRBJ2-3; 9 bases agree with TRBD1. The germline CDR1 and CDR2 sequences are SGDLS and YYNGEE. The CDR3 extends over 17 amino acids. The J segment lost 2 bases and the V segment lost 4 bases, leaving 11 bases of the junction unmatched. The CDR3 bases are TGTGCCAGCAGCCCAAGGTTGGGGACAGGGATCACAGATACGCAGTATTTT. Translating gives CASSPRLGTGITDTQYF.

The rearrangement links TRBV28 to TRBJ1-5, with a possible D match to TRBD1 (6 bases). The CDR3 contains 15 residues. The germline V and J ends were trimmed by 3 bases and 6 bases, with 15 bases remaining between them. Germline V gene lookup returns CDR1 MDHEN and CDR2 SYDVKM. CDR3 amino acids: CASSLPHREAQPQHF. For the CDR3, the DNA is TGTGCCAGCAGTTTGCCCCACAGGGAGGCTCAGCCCCAGCATTTT.

On this clone: The sample holds other DNA sequences that translate to the same CDR3. The rearrangement links TRBV30 to TRBJ1-2; 7 positions agree with TRBD1. V was clipped by 1 base and J by 7 bases; unmatched bases: 0. Germline loops: CDR1 GTSNPN, CDR2 SVGIG (reference sequence). The CDR3 is 11 amino acids. The CDR3 protein is CAWSEGAGYTF. CDR3 coding DNA: TGTGCCTGGAGTGAGGGGGCTGGCTACACCTTC.

This sequence joins TRBV18 and TRBJ2-2; 10 bases are a match to TRBD1. This CDR3 region has 18 residues. Germline trimming cut 0 bases from V and 5 bases from J; bases unmatched to any gene: 9. The germline V gene encodes CDR1 KGHSH and CDR2 LQKENI. CDR3: CASSPPIGTGDWTGELFF. The CDR3 nucleotides read TGTGCCAGCTCACCACCAATCGGGACAGGGGATTGGACCGGGGAGCTGTTTTTT.

This chain joins TRBV7-9 and TRBJ1-1; D remains unclear. The CDR3 totals 15 residues. V lost 4 bases and J 3 bases, leaving 15 bases between the germline ends. Germline V gives CDR1 SEHNR, CDR2 FQNEAQ (reference sequence). CDR3 region: CASSSPLREDTEAFF. For the CDR3, the DNA is TGTGCCAGCAGCTCCCCATTGAGGGAAGACACTGAAGCTTTCTTT.

V usage is TRBV5-6 and J usage is TRBJ1-1; D not certain. The V end was cut by 4 bases, the J end by 0 bases, with 16 bases between. The CDR3 loop spans 16 amino acids. Germline V gene lookup returns CDR1 SGHDT and CDR2 YYEEEE. The CDR3 bases are TGTGCCAGCAGCCTACCCGACACCCGGTTGAACACTGAAGCTTTCTTT. Its translation is CASSLPDTRLNTEAFF.

The V gene is TRBV25-1, the J gene TRBJ1-1; 7 bases map to TRBD1. With V trimmed by 3 bases and J by 0 bases, 4 bases remained unmatched. The CDR3 runs 15 residues. Germline V gene lookup returns CDR1 MGHDK and CDR2 SYGVNS. CDR3 in amino acids: CASSDWDSMNTEAFF. CDR3 nucleotide sequence: TGTGCCAGCAGTGATTGGGACAGTATGAACACTGAAGCTTTCTTT.

V and J are TRBV6-1 and TRBJ2-3; 8 nucleotides match TRBD2. Germline V gives CDR1 MNHNS, CDR2 SASEGT. V trimming: 5 bases; J trimming: 4 bases; junction bases outside the gene matches: 8. The length of the CDR3 is 15 residues. The DNA for the CDR3 is TGTGCCAGCAGTCTAAAACGGGGGGGTTCAGATACGCAGTATTTT. Its translation: CASSLKRGGSDTQYF.

Comment on this clone: The sample contains more than one DNA sequence encoding this CDR3. The chain couples TRBV6-1 to TRBJ2-7, with D possibly called TRBD1 or TRBD2 (5 bases each). The CDR3 runs 11 residues. V lost 6 bases, J lost 4 bases, and 7 bases lay in between. Germline CDR1 MNHNS, CDR2 SASEGT. The CDR3 DNA reads TGTGCCAGCAGATGGGGGTACGAGCAGTACTTC. Protein product: CASRWGYEQYF.

This sequence joins TRBV18 and TRBJ2-4; D remains unclear. Germline CDR1 KGHSH, CDR2 LQKENI. The CDR3 sequence is 14 residues long. V was cut by 3 bases and J by 1 base, with 7 bases left in between. The chain's CDR3 is CASSPEVAKNIQYF. The CDR3 nucleotides are TGTGCCAGCTCACCCGAAGTTGCCAAAAACATTCAGTACTTC.

This clone turned up a few times. The rearrangement links TRBV7-9 to TRBJ1-6, with D possibly TRBD1 on 6 matching bases. Trimming pared 2 bases from V and 9 bases from J, leaving 11 bases between. The CDR3 runs to 14 residues. Germline loops: CDR1 SEHNR, CDR2 FQNEAQ (reference sequence). DNA of the CDR3: TGTGCCAGCAGCTTAAGGGACACGATTTCACCCCTCCACTTT. Its translation is CASSLRDTISPLHF.